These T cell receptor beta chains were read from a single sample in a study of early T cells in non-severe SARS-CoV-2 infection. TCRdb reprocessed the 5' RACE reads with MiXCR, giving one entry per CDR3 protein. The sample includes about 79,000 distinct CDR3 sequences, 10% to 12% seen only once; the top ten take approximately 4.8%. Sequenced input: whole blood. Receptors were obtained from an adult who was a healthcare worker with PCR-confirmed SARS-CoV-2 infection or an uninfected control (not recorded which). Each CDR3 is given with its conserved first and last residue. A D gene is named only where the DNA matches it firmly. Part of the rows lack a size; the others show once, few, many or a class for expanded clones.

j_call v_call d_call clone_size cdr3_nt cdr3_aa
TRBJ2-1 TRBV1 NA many TGCACCAGCAGCCAAGCAGGGGGCCCCTACAATGAGCAGTTCTTC CTSSQAGGPYNEQFF
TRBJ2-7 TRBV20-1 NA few TGCAGTGCTCTCCCCCGCTTCGGGACACAAGTCTACGAGCAGTACTTC CSALPRFGTQVYEQYF
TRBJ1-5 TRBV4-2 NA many TGTGCCAGCAGCCAGGGGGGGCTTAGCAATCAGCCCCAGCATTTT CASSQGGLSNQPQHF
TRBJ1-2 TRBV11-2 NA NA TGTGCCAGCAGCTTTCTGAGGGTTATTGGGCGGTATGGCTACACCTTC CASSFLRVIGRYGYTF
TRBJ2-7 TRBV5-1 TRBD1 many TGCGCCAGCAGCTTGTTTGGACAGGGTGGAGAGCAGTACTTC CASSLFGQGGEQYF
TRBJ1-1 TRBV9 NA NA TGTGCCAGCAGCGTTCGCAGGGAGGGCACTGAAGCTTTCTTT CASSVRREGTEAFF
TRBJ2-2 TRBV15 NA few TGTGCCACCAGCCCGCCGCGGGACACCGGGGAGCTGTTTTTT CATSPPRDTGELFF
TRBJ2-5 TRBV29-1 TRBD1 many TGCAGCGTTGGGATAACGGGACAGTACCAAGAGACCCAGTACTTC CSVGITGQYQETQYF
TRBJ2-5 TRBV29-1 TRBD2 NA TGCAGCGTTGATGGAACTAGCGGGGGGCCCTTCCAAGAGACCCAGTACTTC CSVDGTSGGPFQETQYF
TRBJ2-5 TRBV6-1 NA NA TGTGCCAGCAGTGGGCTGGGACTCCGGCACTTC CASSGLGLRHF
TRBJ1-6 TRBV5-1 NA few TGCGTCAGCAGCGGAGGGAACGAGAATTCACCCCTCCACTTT CVSSGGNENSPLHF
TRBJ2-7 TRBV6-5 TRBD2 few TGTGCCAGCAGTTACGGCGGGGGGCCCGTCTACGAGCAGTACTTC CASSYGGGPVYEQYF
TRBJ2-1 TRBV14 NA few TGTGCCAGCAGCCACGGGTCCCCGAGACGAAATGAGCAGTTCTTC CASSHGSPRRNEQFF
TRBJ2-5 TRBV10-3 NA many TGTGCCATCAGTGAGTCCGGGCAGCTCCAAGAGACCCAGTACTTC CAISESGQLQETQYF
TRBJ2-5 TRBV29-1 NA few TGCAGCGTTGTCCGGGGACAAGAGACCCAGTACTTC CSVVRGQETQYF
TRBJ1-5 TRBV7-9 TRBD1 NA TGTGCCAGCAGCCCCATTGGACAGGGGTTGTGGCAGCCCCAGCATTTT CASSPIGQGLWQPQHF
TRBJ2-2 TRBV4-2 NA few TGTGCCAGCGGATCTCGACCCAACACCGGGGAGCTGTTTTTT CASGSRPNTGELFF
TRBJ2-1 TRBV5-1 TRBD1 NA TGCGCCAGCAGCTTGGGGGACAGGGTGATGAATGAGCAGTTCTTC CASSLGDRVMNEQFF
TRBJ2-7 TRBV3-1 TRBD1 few TGTGCCAGCAGCCAAGATCGAGTGACAGGGGAAATGTACGAGCAGTACTTC CASSQDRVTGEMYEQYF
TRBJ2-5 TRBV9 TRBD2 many TGTGCCAGCACCCCAGCGGCGGGGGATTACCAAGAGACCCAGTACTTC CASTPAAGDYQETQYF
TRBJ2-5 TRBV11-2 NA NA TGTGCCAGCAGCTTACGGGCATGGACAGAGACCCAGTACTTC CASSLRAWTETQYF
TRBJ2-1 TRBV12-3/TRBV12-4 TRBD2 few TGTGCCAGCAGTCCCATCGGCGGGGGTGAGCAGTTCTTC CASSPIGGGEQFF
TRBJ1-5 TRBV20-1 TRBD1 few TGCAGTGCTACCCGACAGGGAAGTCAGCCCCAGCATTTT CSATRQGSQPQHF